These 10 T cell receptor beta chains came from one sample sequenced in a study of long-term antiretroviral therapy in people with HIV. They ran version v3.0 of the immunoSEQ assay at survey level. Some clones are missing from TCRdb's copy, which holds only in-frame ones; the method was immunoSEQ multiplex PCR. The sample has about 29,000 clones; roughly 90% are singletons. The sequenced sample was unsorted PBMCs, obtained 0.5 years after starting antiretroviral therapy. These receptors were collected from a woman between 18 and 30 years old with HIV.

This clone was observed once. The chain links TRBV15 to TRBJ2-3; tentatively, D is TRBD2 (5 bases). Germline CDR1 reads LNHNV; CDR2 reads YYDKDF (reference sequence). Trimming took 6 bases from V and 4 from J, leaving 20 bases between them. The CDR3 is 16 amino acids. CDR3: CATSWSRAEAADTQYF. DNA of the CDR3: TGTGCCACCAGTTGGAGTAGGGCGGAGGCTGCAGATACGCAGTATTTT.

The rearrangement joins TRBV7-9 to TRBJ2-1, with TRBD2 as a possible D gene (5 bases). CDR3 length: 9 residues. V lost 10 bases to trimming and J lost 15 bases, with 13 bases between them. Germline values: CDR1 SEHNR, CDR2 FQNEAQ (reference sequence). Written as DNA, the CDR3 is TGTGCCACCACGGACTGGGGGTTCTTC. It encodes CATTDWGFF.

The chain has TRBV28 and TRBJ1-4, with D possibly being TRBD1 (6 bases). CDR1 is MDHEN and CDR2 is SYDVKM in the germline V gene. The CDR3 totals 12 residues. In nucleotides, the CDR3 is TGTGCGTCGCGGGACACAGGGGAAAAACTGTTTTTT. Translating gives CASRDTGEKLFF. The variable domain in full, completed from reference TRBV28 and TRBJ1-4, reads DVKVTQSSRYLVKRTGEKVFLECVQDMDHENMFWYRQDPGLGLRLIYFSYDVKMKEKGDIPEGYSVSREKKERFSLILESASTNQTSMYLCASRDTGEKLFFGSGTQLSVL.

This clone was seen just once. V is TRBV27 and J is TRBJ2-1, with TRBD2 matching 10 bases. Per germline, CDR1 MNHEY and CDR2 SMNVEV (reference sequence). The CDR3 is 17 residues long. Trimming took 4 bases from V and 4 from J; bases not matched to a gene: 10. The CDR3 bases are TGTGCCAGCAGTTCCACCGAGGAGCGGGAGGGATACAATGAGCAGTTCTTC. Translated: CASSSTEEREGYNEQFF.

The sample holds a few counts of this clone. The chain has TRBV7-9 and TRBJ2-7, with a weak D call TRBD1 (6 bases). The V gene's germline CDR1 is SEHNR and CDR2 FQNEAQ (reference sequence). There are 14 residues in the CDR3. V was pared by 5 bases and J by 3 bases, with 14 bases between. The CDR3 nucleotides read TGTGCCAGCAGCCCCGCCGGGACATTCTACGAGCAGTACTTC. It codes for CASSPAGTFYEQYF.

This clone ranks as medium-sized. The chain couples TRBV15 to TRBJ2-7; D perhaps matches TRBD2 (6 bases). The CDR3 is 13 amino acids. From germline, CDR1 is LNHNV and CDR2 YYDKDF (reference sequence). V was shortened by 1 base and J by 7 bases, with 11 bases between the two germline ends. The CDR3 coding sequence is TGTGCCACCAGCAGAGTTGGAGGGGAAGAGCAGTACTTC. Its protein product is CATSRVGGEEQYF.

The CDR3 region has the DNA TGTGCCATCAGTGATGCGTCGGGCGGAACCTACGAGCAGTACTTC. Protein: CAISDASGGTYEQYF. The V and J genes are TRBV10-3 and TRBJ2-7; D ambiguous. Trimming removed 3 bases from V and 2 bases from J, with 14 bases in between. Germline values: CDR1 ENHRY, CDR2 SYGVKD. This CDR3 spans 15 amino acids.

This clone was seen a handful of times. The chain combines TRBV4-1 with TRBJ1-2, with 7 positions matching TRBD1. J was trimmed by 4 bases and V by 0 bases; bases with no gene match: 5. Germline-derived CDR1 and CDR2 are MGHRA and YSYEKL. The CDR3 loop spans 15 amino acids. CDR3 amino acids: CASSQDHRGGYGYTF. Here the CDR3 DNA reads TGCGCCAGCAGCCAAGACCACAGGGGCGGCTATGGCTACACCTTC.

Only one count was recorded for this clone. V and J are TRBV27 and TRBJ1-1; unclear D gene. In germline, CDR1 is MNHEY, CDR2 SMNVEV (reference sequence). V was clipped by 2 bases and J by 10 bases, with 20 bases between them. The CDR3 is 15 residues long. CDR3 bases: TGTGCCAGCAGTTTACGCGGCCTACCCCTCGAGGGAGCTTTCTTT. This encodes CASSLRGLPLEGAFF.

V and J are TRBV28 and TRBJ2-5, with D hard to call. Germline values: CDR1 MDHEN, CDR2 SYDVKM. The CDR3 is made up of 13 amino acids. The V end lost 5 bases, the J end lost 5 bases, and 12 bases lay between the germline ends. DNA for the CDR3: TGTGCCAGCAGTGTATTTGGGCGGGAGACCCAGTACTTC. Protein: CASSVFGRETQYF.